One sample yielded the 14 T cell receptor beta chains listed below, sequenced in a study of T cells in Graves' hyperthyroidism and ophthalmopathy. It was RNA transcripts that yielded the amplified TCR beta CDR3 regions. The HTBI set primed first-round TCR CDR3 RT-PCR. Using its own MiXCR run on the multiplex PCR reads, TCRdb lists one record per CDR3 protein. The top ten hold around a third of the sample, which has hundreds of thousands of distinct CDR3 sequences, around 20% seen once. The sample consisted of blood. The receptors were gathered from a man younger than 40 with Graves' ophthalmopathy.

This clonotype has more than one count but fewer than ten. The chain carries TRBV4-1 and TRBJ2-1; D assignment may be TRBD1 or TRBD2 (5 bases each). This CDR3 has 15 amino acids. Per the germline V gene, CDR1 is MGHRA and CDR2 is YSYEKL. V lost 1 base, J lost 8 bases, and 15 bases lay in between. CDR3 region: CASSQGGTFWDEQFF. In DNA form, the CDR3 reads TGCGCCAGCAGCCAAGGGGGGACGTTCTGGGATGAGCAGTTCTTC.

The DNA of the CDR3 is TGTGCCAGCAGCCGAGGACAGGGGATAGGAAACACCATATATTTT. Translation gives CASSRGQGIGNTIYF. The chain carries TRBV7-2 and TRBJ1-3; 9 bases line up with TRBD1. The V segment lost 5 bases and the J segment 4 bases; nucleotides outside the gene matches: 6. Germline-derived CDR1 and CDR2 are SGHTA and FQGNSA. This CDR3 spans 15 amino acids.

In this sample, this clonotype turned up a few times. The CDR3 bases are TGTGCCAGCAGCTCACAGGGGGAGACCCAGTACTTC. Its translation is CASSSQGETQYF. The chain recombines TRBV7-9 with TRBJ2-5, with 7 bases matching TRBD1. Germline V gene sequence: CDR1 SEHNR, CDR2 FQNEAQ (reference sequence). V lost 4 bases and J lost 5; bases outside the gene matches: 1. This CDR3 is 12 amino acids long.

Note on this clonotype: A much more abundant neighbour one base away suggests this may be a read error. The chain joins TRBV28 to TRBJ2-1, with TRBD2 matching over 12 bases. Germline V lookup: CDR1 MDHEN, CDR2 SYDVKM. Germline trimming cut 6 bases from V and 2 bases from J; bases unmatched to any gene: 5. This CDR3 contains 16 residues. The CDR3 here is CASRGGTSGPYNEQFF. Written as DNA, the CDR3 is TGTGCCAGCAGAGGGGGGACTAGCGGGCCCTACAATGAGCAGTTCTTC.

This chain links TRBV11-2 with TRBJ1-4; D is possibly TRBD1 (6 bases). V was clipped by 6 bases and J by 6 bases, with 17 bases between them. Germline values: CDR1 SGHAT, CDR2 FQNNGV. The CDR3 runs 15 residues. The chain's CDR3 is CASSSGQMVYEKLFF. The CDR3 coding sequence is TGTGCCAGCAGTTCCGGACAGATGGTCTATGAAAAACTGTTTTTT.

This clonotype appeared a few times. CDR3 sequence reads: CASSSLGRDREQYF. CDR3 in DNA: TGTGCCAGCAGCTCCCTGGGACGGGATCGCGAGCAGTACTTC. J is TRBJ2-7 and V is TRBV7-9, with D perhaps matching TRBD1 or TRBD2 (5 bases each). The germline V gene has CDR1 SEHNR and CDR2 FQNEAQ (reference sequence). V lost 4 bases, J lost 6 bases, and 16 bases lay in between. CDR3 size: 14 residues.

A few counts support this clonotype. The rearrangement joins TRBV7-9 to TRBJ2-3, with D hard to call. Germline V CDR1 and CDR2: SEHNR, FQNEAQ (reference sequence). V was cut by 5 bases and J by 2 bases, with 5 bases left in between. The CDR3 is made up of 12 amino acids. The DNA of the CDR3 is TGTGCCAGCAGCAATCCCACAGATACGCAGTATTTT. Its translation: CASSNPTDTQYF.

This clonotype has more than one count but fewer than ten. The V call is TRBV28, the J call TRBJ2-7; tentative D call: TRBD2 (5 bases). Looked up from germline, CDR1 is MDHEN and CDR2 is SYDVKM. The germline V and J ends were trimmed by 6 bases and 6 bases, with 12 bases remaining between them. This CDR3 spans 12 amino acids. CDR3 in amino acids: CASRGGRVEQYF. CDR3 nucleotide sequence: TGTGCCAGCAGAGGCGGGCGGGTCGAGCAGTACTTC.

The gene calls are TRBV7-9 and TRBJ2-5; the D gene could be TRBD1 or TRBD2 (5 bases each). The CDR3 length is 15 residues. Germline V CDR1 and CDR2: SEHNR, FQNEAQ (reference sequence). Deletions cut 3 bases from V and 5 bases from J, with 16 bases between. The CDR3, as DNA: TGTGCCAGCAGCTTTTTGGACCCGGGACGGGAGACCCAGTACTTC. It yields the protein CASSFLDPGRETQYF.

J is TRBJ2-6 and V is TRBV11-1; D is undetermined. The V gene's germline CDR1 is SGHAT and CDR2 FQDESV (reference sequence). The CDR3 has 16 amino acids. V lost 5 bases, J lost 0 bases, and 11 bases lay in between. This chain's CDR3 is CASSKRANSGANVLTF. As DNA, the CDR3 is TGTGCCAGCAGCAAAAGAGCCAACTCTGGGGCCAACGTCCTGACTTTC. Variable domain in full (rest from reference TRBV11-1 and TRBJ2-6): EAEVAQSPRYKITEKSQAVAFWCDPISGHATLYWYRQILGQGPELLVQFQDESVVDDSQLPKDRFSAERLKGVDSTLKIQPAELGDSAMYLCASSKRANSGANVLTFGAGSRLTVL.

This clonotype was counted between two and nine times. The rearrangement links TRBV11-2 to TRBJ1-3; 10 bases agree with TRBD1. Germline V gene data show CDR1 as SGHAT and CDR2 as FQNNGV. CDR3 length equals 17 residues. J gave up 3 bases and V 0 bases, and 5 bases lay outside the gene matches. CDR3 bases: TGTGCCAGCAGCTTAGATACCGGGACAGGGGTTGGAAACACCATATATTTT. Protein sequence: CASSLDTGTGVGNTIYF.

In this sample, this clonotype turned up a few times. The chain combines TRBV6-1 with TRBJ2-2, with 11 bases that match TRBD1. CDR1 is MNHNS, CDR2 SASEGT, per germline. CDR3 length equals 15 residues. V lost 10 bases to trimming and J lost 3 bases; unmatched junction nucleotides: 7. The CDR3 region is CATLDRGRDTGELFF. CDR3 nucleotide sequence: TGTGCCACCCTGGACAGGGGGCGCGACACCGGGGAGCTGTTTTTT.

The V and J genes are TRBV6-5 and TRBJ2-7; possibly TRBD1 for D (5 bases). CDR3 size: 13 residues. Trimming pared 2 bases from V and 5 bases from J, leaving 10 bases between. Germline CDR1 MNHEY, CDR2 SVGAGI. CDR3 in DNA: TGTGCCAGCAGTTACCGACAGAATGACGAGCAGTACTTC. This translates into CASSYRQNDEQYF.

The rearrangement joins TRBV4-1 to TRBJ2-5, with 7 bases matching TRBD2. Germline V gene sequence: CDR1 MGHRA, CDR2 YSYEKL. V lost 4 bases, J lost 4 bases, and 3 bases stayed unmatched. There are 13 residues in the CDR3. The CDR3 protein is CASSREGPETQYF. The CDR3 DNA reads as TGCGCCAGCAGCCGGGAGGGGCCAGAGACCCAGTACTTC.